This entry concerns a single T cell receptor (beta chain). The antigen is not known. Germline V gene sequence: CDR1 WSHSY, CDR2 SAAADI. The CDR3 is 18 residues long. Trimming pared 8 bases from V and 0 bases from J, leaving 22 bases between. The data derive from a study of shared clonotypes between healthy human individuals. Overall study results and limits: Few donors limited the genetic and exposure-history diversity represented.

Unsorted PBMC DNA underwent sequencing on ten immunoSEQ deep assay plates. Source study methods: Quality scores were absent from the junction-only immunoSEQ sequences, so filtering differed. Clones were sequenced by immunoSEQ multiplex PCR, and TCRdb holds only the in-frame ones, with some missing. From that table come the V and J calls and clone size; the DNA was used to work out D and trimming. The top ten clones hold around an eighth of a sample with fewer than 550,000 clones, roughly 79% of them seen once. This TCR came from a woman in her 40s in good health. Some clones in this sample may be carry-over from other donors' samples. The sample was PBMCs. The chain employs TRBV10-2 and TRBJ2-2; perhaps TRBD1 as D (6 bases). The CDR3 DNA reads TGCGCCAGCGCTGGGGCCTATGGGGGCACCTCGAACACCGGGGAGCTGTTTTTT. It translates to CASAGAYGGTSNTGELFF.